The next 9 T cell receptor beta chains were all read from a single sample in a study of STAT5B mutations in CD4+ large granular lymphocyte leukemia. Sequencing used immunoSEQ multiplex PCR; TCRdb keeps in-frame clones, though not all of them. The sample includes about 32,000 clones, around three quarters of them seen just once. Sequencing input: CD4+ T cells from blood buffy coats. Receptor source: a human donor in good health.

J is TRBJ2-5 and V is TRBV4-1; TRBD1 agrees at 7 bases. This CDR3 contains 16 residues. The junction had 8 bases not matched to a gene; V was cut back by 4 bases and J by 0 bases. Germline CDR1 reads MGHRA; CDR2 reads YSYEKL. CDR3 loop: CASSPHRGRDQETQYF. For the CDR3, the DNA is TGCGCCAGCAGCCCCCACAGGGGAAGGGACCAAGAGACCCAGTACTTC.

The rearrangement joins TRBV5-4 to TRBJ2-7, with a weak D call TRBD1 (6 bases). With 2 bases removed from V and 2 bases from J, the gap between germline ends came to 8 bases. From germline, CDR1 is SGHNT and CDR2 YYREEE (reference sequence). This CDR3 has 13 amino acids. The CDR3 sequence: CASSFAGAYEQYF. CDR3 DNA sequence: TGTGCCAGCAGCTTCGCAGGGGCCTACGAGCAGTACTTC.

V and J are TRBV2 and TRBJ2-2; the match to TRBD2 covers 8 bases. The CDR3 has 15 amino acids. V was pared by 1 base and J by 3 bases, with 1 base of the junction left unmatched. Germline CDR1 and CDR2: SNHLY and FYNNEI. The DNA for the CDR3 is TGTGCCAGCAGTGAAGACGGGGGGGACACCGGGGAGCTGTTTTTT. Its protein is CASSEDGGDTGELFF.

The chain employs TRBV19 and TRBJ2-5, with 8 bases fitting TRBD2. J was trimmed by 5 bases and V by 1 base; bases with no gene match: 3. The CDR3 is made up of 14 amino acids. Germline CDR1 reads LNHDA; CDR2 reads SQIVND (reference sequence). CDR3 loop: CASSIARGVETQYF. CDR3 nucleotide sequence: TGTGCCAGTAGTATAGCGCGGGGGGTGGAGACCCAGTACTTC.

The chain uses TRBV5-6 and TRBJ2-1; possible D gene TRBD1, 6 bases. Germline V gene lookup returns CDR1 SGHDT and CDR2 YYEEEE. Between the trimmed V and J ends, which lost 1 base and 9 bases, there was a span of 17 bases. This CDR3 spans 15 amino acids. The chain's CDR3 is CASSLITARGGEQFF. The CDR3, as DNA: TGTGCCAGCAGCTTGATAACAGCCCGAGGGGGTGAGCAGTTCTTC.

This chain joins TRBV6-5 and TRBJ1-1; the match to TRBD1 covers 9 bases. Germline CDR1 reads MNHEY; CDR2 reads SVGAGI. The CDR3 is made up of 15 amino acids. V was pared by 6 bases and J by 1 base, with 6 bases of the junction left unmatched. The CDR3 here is CASRKGQGSNTEAFF. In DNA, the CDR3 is TGTGCCAGCAGGAAGGGACAGGGTTCGAACACTGAAGCTTTCTTT.

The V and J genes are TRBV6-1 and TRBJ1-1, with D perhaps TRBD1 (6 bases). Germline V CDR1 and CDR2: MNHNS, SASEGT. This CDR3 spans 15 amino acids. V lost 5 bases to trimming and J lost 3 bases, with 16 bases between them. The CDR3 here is CASSPQGTGDTEAFF. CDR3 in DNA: TGTGCCAGCAGTCCACAGGGCACTGGGGACACTGAAGCTTTCTTT.

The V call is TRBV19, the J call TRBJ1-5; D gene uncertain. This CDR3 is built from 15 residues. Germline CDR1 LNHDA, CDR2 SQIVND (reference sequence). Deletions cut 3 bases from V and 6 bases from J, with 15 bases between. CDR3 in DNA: TGTGCCAGTAGTATTTTTGCCCAATCGGGTCAGCCCCAGCATTTT. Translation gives CASSIFAQSGQPQHF. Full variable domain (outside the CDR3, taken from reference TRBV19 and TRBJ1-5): DGGITQSPKYLFRKEGQNVTLSCEQNLNHDAMYWYRQDPGQGLRLIYYSQIVNDFQKGDIAEGYSVSREKKESFPLTVTSAQKNPTAFYLCASSIFAQSGQPQHFGDGTRLSIL.

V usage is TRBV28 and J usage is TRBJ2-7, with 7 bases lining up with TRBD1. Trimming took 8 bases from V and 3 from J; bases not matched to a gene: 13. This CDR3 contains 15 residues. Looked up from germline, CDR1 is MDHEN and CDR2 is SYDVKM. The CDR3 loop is CASPPSGTASYEQYF. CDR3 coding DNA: TGTGCCAGCCCCCCCTCCGGGACAGCAAGCTACGAGCAGTACTTC.